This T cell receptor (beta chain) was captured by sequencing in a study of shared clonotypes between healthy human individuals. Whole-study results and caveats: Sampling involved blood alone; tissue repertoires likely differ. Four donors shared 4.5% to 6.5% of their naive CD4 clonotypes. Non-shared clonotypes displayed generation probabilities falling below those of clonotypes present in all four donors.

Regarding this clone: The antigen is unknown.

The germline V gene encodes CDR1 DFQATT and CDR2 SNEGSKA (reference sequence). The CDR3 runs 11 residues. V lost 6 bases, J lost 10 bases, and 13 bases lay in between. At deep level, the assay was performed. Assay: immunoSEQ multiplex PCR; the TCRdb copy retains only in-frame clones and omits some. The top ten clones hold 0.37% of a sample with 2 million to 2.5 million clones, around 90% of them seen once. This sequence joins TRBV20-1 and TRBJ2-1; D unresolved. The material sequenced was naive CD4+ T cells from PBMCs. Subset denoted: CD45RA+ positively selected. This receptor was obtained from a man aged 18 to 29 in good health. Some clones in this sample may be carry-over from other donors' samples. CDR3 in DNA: TGCAGTGCCACCCGACGGGCCGAGCAGTTCTTC. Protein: CSATRRAEQFF.